Below, 9 T cell receptor beta chains from the same sample are listed, as sequenced in a study of blood T cell repertoires in COVID-19. Profiled with immunoSEQ multiplex PCR; TCRdb holds only in-frame clones, not every one. This table holds around 150,000 clones, 87% found once. The sequenced material came from peripheral blood. These receptors originate from a man aged 45-65 years with active COVID-19.

Written as DNA, the CDR3 is TGTGCCAGCAGCCCCCAACCCGGTTTCGAGCAGTACTTC. Translating it yields CASSPQPGFEQYF. This chain connects TRBV27 to TRBJ2-7; no clear D gene. Per germline, CDR1 MNHEY and CDR2 SMNVEV (reference sequence). CDR3 size: 13 residues. V was shortened by 6 bases and J by 6 bases, with 15 bases between the two germline ends.

V usage is TRBV7-8 and J usage is TRBJ2-6, with D hard to call. Trimming took 3 bases from V and 4 from J, leaving 4 bases between them. The CDR3 length is 13 residues. The germline V gene has CDR1 SGHVS and CDR2 FQNEAQ. For the CDR3, the DNA is TGTGCCAGCAGCTTCCAAGGGGCCAACGTCCTGACTTTC. Its translation: CASSFQGANVLTF.

V and J are TRBV4-1 and TRBJ2-7; D is possibly TRBD1 (6 bases). Trimming stripped 6 bases from V and 2 bases from J, with 17 bases between. The CDR3 loop spans 15 amino acids. CDR1 and CDR2 (germline): MGHRA, YSYEKL. The CDR3 coding sequence is TGCGCCAGCAGAGACAGGACGCGCGGCACCTACGAGCAGTACTTC. Protein product: CASRDRTRGTYEQYF.

This clone has just a few counts. V usage is TRBV3-1 (or the pseudogene TRBV3-2) and J usage is TRBJ2-1, with no clear D. The V gene's germline CDR1 is LGHDT and CDR2 YNNKEL (reference sequence). This CDR3 has 13 amino acids. Trimming removed 1 base from V and 8 bases from J, with 9 bases in between. The CDR3 here is CASSQVASYEQFF. CDR3 bases: TGTGCCAGCAGCCAAGTCGCGAGCTATGAGCAGTTCTTC.

This clone was seen once. The chain uses TRBV6-2 or TRBV6-3 and TRBJ2-7; tentatively, D is TRBD2 (6 bases). The CDR3 loop spans 16 amino acids. V dropped 5 bases and J dropped 6 bases, with 23 bases sitting between them. Germline V CDR1 and CDR2: MNHEY, SVGEGT. The CDR3, as DNA: TGTGCCAGCAGTGACCTGGACGGGGGAGGTCGATCCGAGCAGTACTTC. Protein sequence: CASSDLDGGGRSEQYF.

The rearrangement joins TRBV30 to TRBJ1-1; no reliable D call. Looked up from germline, CDR1 is GTSNPN and CDR2 is SVGIG (reference sequence). Trimming pared 4 bases from V and 6 bases from J, leaving 12 bases between. The CDR3 runs to 12 residues. CDR3 residues: CAWTITRAEAFF. DNA of the CDR3: TGTGCCTGGACCATCACGCGGGCTGAAGCTTTCTTT.

The table lists this clone with a count of one. In nucleotides, the CDR3 is TGTGCCAGCAGCTTGGAAGGGGCAGGCTACACCTACAATGAGCAGTTCTTC. Its protein product is CASSLEGAGYTYNEQFF. This chain connects TRBV5-5 to TRBJ2-1, with D possibly being TRBD1 (5 bases). The ends were cut back, 0 bases at V and 2 bases at J, with 15 bases in the middle. CDR1 and CDR2 (germline): SGHKS, YYEKEE (reference sequence). The CDR3 is made up of 17 amino acids.

This clone appeared once. The chain couples TRBV5-4 to TRBJ2-2; 12 nucleotides align to TRBD2. CDR1 is SGHNT and CDR2 is YYREEE in the germline V gene (reference sequence). The V and J ends lost 3 bases and 2 bases, in that order; junction bases with no gene match: 2. The CDR3 is 16 amino acids. The CDR3 here is CASSSSGGANTGELFF. The CDR3 DNA reads TGTGCCAGCAGCTCTAGCGGGGGGGCCAACACCGGGGAGCTGTTTTTT.

This chain uses TRBV6-5 with TRBJ1-5, with D maybe TRBD1 (5 bases). Germline CDR1 is MNHEY and CDR2 is SVGAGI. V lost 0 bases, J lost 7 bases, and 13 bases lay in between. This CDR3 has 15 amino acids. The CDR3 reads CASSYSVGGGQPQHF. CDR3 nucleotide sequence: TGTGCCAGCAGTTACTCGGTGGGGGGAGGCCAGCCCCAGCATTTT.